Below, one T cell receptor beta chain is given with its context. The data derive from a study of cytomegalovirus exposure and HLA in healthy donors. The assay was immunoSEQ multiplex PCR, and TCRdb's table has in-frame clones only and misses some. The data hold around 220,000 clones, with about 91% observed a single time. Sequenced input: PBMCs. The source is a young woman in good health and CMV-seronegative.

In nucleotides, the CDR3 is TGCAGCGTTGAGGCTGGTAGCGGACAAGAGACCCAGTACTTC. Translating it yields CSVEAGSGQETQYF. The V call is TRBV29-1, the J call TRBJ2-5; maybe TRBD2 (6 bases). Germline values: CDR1 SQVTM, CDR2 ANQGSEA. Trimming left V 3 bases short and J 2 bases short, with 13 bases between. This CDR3 region has 14 residues.